The present T cell receptor beta chain was sequenced within a study of blood T cell repertoires in COVID-19. Study information: Sites across the United States, Italy and Spain contributed samples from acute and convalescent COVID-19. PBMCs, B-cell-depleted T cells, or T cells were the source of the cDNA or gDNA that made up the material.

Trimming took off 0 bases at V and 12 bases at J, with 11 bases between the two ends. CDR3 size: 12 residues. The germline V gene has CDR1 LNHDA and CDR2 SQIVND (reference sequence). In the authors' methods: Nucleated cell counts were estimated from reference gene primer amplification. The assay was immunoSEQ multiplex PCR, and TCRdb's table has in-frame clones only and misses some. V, J and clone size derive from that table, while D and trimming were established from the DNA sequence. This sample yields about 270,000 clones, of which roughly 83% are seen a single time; 5% to 6% belongs to the top ten.

What was sequenced was peripheral blood. This clonotype was obtained from a woman aged 80 or over with COVID-19, enrolled during active disease. The V call is TRBV19, the J call TRBJ1-1; D not resolved. The CDR3 is CASSIDRFWPFF. The CDR3 DNA reads as TGTGCCAGTAGTATAGATCGATTCTGGCCTTTCTTT.